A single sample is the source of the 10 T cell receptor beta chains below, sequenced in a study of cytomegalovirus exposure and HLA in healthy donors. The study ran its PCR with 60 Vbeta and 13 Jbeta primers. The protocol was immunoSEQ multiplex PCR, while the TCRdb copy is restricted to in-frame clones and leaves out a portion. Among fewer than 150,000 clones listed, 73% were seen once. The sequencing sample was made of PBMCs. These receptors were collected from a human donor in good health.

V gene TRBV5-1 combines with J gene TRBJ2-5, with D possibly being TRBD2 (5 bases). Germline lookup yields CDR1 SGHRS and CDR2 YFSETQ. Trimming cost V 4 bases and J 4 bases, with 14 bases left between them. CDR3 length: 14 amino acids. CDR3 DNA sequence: TGCGCCAGCAGCCGGGTGGGTGGAGGAGAGACCCAGTACTTC. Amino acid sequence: CASSRVGGGETQYF.

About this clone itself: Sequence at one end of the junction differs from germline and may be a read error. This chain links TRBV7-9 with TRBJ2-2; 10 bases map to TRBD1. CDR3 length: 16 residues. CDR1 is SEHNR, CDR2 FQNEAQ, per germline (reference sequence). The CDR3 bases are TGTTCCAGCAGCTCACGGGACAGGGGCGGGGCCGGGGAGCTGTTTTTT. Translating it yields CSSSSRDRGGAGELFF.

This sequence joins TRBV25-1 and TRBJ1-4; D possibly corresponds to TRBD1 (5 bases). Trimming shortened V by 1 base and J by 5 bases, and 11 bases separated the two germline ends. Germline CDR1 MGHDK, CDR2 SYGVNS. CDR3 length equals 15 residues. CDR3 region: CASSEWRGENEKLFF. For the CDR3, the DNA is TGTGCCAGCAGTGAATGGAGGGGAGAGAATGAAAAACTGTTTTTT.

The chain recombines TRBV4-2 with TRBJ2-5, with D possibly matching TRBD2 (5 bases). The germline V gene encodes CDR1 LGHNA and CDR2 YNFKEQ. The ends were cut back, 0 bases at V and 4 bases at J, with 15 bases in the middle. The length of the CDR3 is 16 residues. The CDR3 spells CASSQERAEWGETQYF. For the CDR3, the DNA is TGTGCCAGCAGCCAAGAGAGGGCTGAGTGGGGAGAGACCCAGTACTTC.

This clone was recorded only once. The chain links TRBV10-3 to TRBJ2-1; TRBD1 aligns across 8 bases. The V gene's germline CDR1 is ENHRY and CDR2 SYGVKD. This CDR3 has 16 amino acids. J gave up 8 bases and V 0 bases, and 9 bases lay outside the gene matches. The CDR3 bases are TGTGCCATCAGTGAGTCGAACCCCCAGGGGGCGGATGAGCAGTTCTTC. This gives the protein CAISESNPQGADEQFF.

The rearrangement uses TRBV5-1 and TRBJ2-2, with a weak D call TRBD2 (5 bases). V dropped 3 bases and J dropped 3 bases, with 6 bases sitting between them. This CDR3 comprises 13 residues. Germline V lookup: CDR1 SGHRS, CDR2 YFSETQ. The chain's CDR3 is CASSWTDTGELFF. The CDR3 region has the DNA TGCGCCAGCAGCTGGACTGACACCGGGGAGCTGTTTTTT.

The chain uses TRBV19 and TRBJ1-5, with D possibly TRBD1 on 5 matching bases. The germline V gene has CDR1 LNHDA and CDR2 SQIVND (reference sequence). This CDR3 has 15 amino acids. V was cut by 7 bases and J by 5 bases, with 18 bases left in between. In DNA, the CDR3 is TGTGCCAGTACTCCCCTCGACGGGACTGATCAGCCCCAGCATTTT. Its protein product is CASTPLDGTDQPQHF.

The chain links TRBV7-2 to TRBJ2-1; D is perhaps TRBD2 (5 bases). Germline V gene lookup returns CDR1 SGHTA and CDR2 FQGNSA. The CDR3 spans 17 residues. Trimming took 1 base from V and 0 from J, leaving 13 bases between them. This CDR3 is CASSLGVRVSSYNEQFF. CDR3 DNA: TGTGCCAGCAGCTTAGGGGTGCGGGTCAGCTCCTACAATGAGCAGTTCTTC.

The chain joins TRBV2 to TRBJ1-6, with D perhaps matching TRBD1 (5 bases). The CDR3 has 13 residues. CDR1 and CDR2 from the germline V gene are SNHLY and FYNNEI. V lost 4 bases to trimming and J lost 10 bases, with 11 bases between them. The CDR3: CASSAITGSPLHF. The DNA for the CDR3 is TGTGCCAGCAGTGCCATCACAGGCTCACCCCTCCACTTT. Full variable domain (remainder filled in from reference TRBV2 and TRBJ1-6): EPEVTQTPSHQVTQMGQEVILRCVPISNHLYFYWYRQILGQKVEFLVSFYNNEISEKSEIFDDQFSVERPDGSNFTLKIRSTKLEDSAMYFCASSAITGSPLHFGNGTRLTVT.

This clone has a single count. The CDR3 nucleotides are TGTGCCAGCAGCAGACACCGGGACAGGGCCGCGAACACCGGGGAGCTGTTTTTT. Amino acid sequence: CASSRHRDRAANTGELFF. The J gene is TRBJ2-2, the V gene TRBV7-2; 9 bases align to TRBD1. The CDR3 covers 18 residues. The V segment lost 5 bases and the J segment 0 bases; nucleotides outside the gene matches: 10. The germline V gene encodes CDR1 SGHTA and CDR2 FQGNSA.